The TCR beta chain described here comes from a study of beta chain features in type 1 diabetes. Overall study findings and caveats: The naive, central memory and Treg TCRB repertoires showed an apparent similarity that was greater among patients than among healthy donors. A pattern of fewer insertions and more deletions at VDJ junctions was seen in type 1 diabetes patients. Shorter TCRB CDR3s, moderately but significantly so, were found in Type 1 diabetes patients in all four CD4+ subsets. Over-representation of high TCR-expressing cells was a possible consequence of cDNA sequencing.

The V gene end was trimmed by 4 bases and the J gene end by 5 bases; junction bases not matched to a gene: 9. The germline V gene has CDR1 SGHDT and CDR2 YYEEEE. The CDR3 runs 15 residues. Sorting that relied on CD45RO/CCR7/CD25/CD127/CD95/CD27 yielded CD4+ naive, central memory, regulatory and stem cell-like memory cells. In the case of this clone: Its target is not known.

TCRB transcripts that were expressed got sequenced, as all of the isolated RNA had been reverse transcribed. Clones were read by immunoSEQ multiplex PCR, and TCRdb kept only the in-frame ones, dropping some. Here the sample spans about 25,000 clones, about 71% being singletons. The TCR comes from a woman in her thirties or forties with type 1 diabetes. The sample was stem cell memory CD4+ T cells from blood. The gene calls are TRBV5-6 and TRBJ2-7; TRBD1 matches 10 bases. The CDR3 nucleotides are TGTGCCAGCAGCCACCAGGGGACAGGGGCCAACGAGCAGTACTTC. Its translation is CASSHQGTGANEQYF. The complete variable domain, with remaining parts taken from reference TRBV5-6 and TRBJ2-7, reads DAGVTQSPTHLIKTRGQQVTLRCSPKSGHDTVSWYQQALGQGPQFIFQYYEEEERQRGNFPDRFSGHQFPNYSSELNVNALLLGDSALYLCASSHQGTGANEQYFGPGTRLTVT.